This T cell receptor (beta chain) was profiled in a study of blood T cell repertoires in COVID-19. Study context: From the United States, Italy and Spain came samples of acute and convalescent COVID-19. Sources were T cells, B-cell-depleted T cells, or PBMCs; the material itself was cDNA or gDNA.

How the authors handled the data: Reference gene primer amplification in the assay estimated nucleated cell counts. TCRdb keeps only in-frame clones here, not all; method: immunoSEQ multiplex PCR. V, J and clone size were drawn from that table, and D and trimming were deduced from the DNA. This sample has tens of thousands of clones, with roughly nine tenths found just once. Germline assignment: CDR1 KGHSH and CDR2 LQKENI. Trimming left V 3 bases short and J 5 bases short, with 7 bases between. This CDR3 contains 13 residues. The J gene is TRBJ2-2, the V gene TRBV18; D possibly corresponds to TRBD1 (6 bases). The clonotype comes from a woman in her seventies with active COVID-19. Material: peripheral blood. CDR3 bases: TGTGCCAGCTCACCCCAGGGGACCGGGGAGCTGTTTTTT. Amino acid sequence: CASSPQGTGELFF.